What follows are 7 T cell receptor beta chains derived from one specimen sequenced in a study of blood T cell repertoires in COVID-19. The method was immunoSEQ multiplex PCR; TCRdb's version includes in-frame clones alone and lacks a portion of them. The sample yields 140,000 to 150,000 clones, around nine tenths seen once. The sequenced material came from peripheral blood. Source of these receptors: a woman in her 50s with acute or convalescent COVID-19.

This chain joins TRBV19 and TRBJ1-2; TRBD1 agrees at 8 bases. The J segment lost 3 bases and the V segment lost 6 bases, leaving 12 bases of the junction unmatched. This CDR3 is 16 amino acids long. CDR1 and CDR2 (germline): LNHDA, SQIVND (reference sequence). The CDR3 coding sequence is TGTGCCAGTAGGGGGGCAGGGGGCGGATTGGACTATGGCTACACCTTC. Protein sequence: CASRGAGGGLDYGYTF. The full variable domain, with the rest looked up from reference TRBV19 and TRBJ1-2, is DGGITQSPKYLFRKEGQNVTLSCEQNLNHDAMYWYRQDPGQGLRLIYYSQIVNDFQKGDIAEGYSVSREKKESFPLTVTSAQKNPTAFYLCASRGAGGGLDYGYTFGSGTRLTVV.

The V and J genes are TRBV30 and TRBJ2-5; 9 bases align to TRBD1. The CDR3 runs to 14 residues. Germline V lookup: CDR1 GTSNPN, CDR2 SVGIG (reference sequence). Germline trimming cut 5 bases from V and 5 bases from J; bases unmatched to any gene: 9. The CDR3 region has the DNA TGTGCCTGGGCGCCGACAGGGGGGTGGGAGACCCAGTACTTC. This translates into CAWAPTGGWETQYF.

This chain joins TRBV21-1 and TRBJ2-1; TRBD2, the table's D call, lacks a check against the DNA. TRBV21-1 is an annotated pseudogene. CDR3 size: 16 residues. CDR3 region: CASSKAGGREVGEQFF. The CDR3 nucleotides read TGTGCCAGCAGCAAAGCAGGAGGGCGGGAGGTAGGAGAGCAGTTCTTC.

The chain employs TRBV5-1 and TRBJ2-5; 9 nucleotides align to TRBD1. Germline lookup yields CDR1 SGHRS and CDR2 YFSETQ. The V gene end was trimmed by 6 bases and the J gene end by 1 base; junction bases not matched to a gene: 10. The CDR3 has 16 residues. The CDR3 nucleotides are TGCGCCAGCATTTTATCCGGGACAGGGCCCCAAGAGACCCAGTACTTC. Translating it yields CASILSGTGPQETQYF.

This chain uses TRBV24-1 with TRBJ2-5; D might be TRBD1 (6 bases). The germline gives CDR1 KGHDR, CDR2 SFDVKD. Trimming stripped 3 bases from V and 1 base from J, with 17 bases between. This CDR3 has 17 amino acids. CDR3 region: CATSDHRVSGGQETQYF. CDR3 bases: TGTGCCACCAGTGATCACAGGGTGTCGGGTGGCCAAGAGACCCAGTACTTC.

The V call is TRBV9, the J call TRBJ2-7; a weak D match, TRBD1 (5 bases). Germline-derived CDR1 and CDR2 are SGDLS and YYNGEE. The CDR3 sequence is 15 residues long. Trimming cost V 3 bases and J 2 bases, with 15 bases left between them. The CDR3 bases are TGTGCCAGCAGCGGGCACAGTGGGGCCCCCTACGAGCAGTACTTC. Its translation: CASSGHSGAPYEQYF.

V and J are TRBV9 and TRBJ2-7, with 12 bases matching TRBD1. CDR3 length equals 14 residues. The V gene's germline CDR1 is SGDLS and CDR2 YYNGEE. With V trimmed by 0 bases and J by 7 bases, 2 bases remained unmatched. CDR3 protein: CASSVGDRGLEQYF. The CDR3 DNA follows: TGTGCCAGCAGCGTAGGGGACAGGGGGCTTGAGCAGTACTTC.